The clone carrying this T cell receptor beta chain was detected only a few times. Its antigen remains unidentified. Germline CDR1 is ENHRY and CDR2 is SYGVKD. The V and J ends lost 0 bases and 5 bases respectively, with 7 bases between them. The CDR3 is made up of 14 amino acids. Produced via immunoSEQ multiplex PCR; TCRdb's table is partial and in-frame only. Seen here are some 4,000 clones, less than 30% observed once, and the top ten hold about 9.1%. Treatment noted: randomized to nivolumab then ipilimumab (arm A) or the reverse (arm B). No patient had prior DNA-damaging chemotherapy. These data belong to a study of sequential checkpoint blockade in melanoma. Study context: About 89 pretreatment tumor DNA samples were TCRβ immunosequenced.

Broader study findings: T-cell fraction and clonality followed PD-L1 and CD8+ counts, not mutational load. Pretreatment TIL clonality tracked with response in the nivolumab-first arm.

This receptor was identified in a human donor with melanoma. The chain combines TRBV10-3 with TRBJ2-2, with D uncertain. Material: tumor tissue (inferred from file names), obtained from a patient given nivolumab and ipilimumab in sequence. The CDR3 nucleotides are TGTGCCATCAGTGAGTCTGTAGCTACCGGGGAGCTGTTTTTT. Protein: CAISESVATGELFF.